Below, 14 T cell receptor beta chains from the same sample are listed, as sequenced in a study of shared clonotypes between healthy human individuals. The table came from immunoSEQ multiplex PCR; TCRdb's copy has only in-frame clones and leaves some out. The sample contains about 490,000 clones, 75% to 85% of which appear only once. The material sequenced was PBMCs. These receptors originate from a woman between 40 and 55 years old in good health. Some clones in this sample may be carry-over from other donors' samples.

The rearrangement joins TRBV15 to TRBJ1-4; 7 bases agree with TRBD1. This CDR3 is built from 17 residues. J gave up 6 bases and V 2 bases, and 12 bases lay outside the gene matches. The V gene's germline CDR1 is LNHNV and CDR2 YYDKDF (reference sequence). The CDR3 here is CATSRRQGSIRYEKLFF. For the CDR3, the DNA is TGTGCCACCAGCAGAAGACAGGGTTCGATACGGTATGAAAAACTGTTTTTT.

V usage is TRBV29-1 and J usage is TRBJ2-5; maybe TRBD1 (5 bases). Trimming pared 4 bases from V and 4 bases from J, leaving 16 bases between. This CDR3 region has 14 residues. CDR1 and CDR2 from the germline V gene are SQVTM and ANQGSEA. Here the CDR3 reads CSVGRQPGLETQYF. The DNA of the CDR3 is TGCAGCGTTGGGCGACAGCCAGGGTTAGAGACCCAGTACTTC.

This clone showed up just a few times. CDR3 region: CASSLLLGTGNYGYTF. In DNA, the CDR3 is TGTGCCAGCAGTTTACTTCTCGGGACAGGGAATTATGGCTACACCTTC. The chain uses TRBV28 and TRBJ1-2, with 9 positions matching TRBD1. V shed 2 bases, J shed 5 bases, and the junction held 9 bases outside the gene matches. CDR1 and CDR2 (germline): MDHEN, SYDVKM. The CDR3 loop spans 16 amino acids.

The CDR3 DNA reads as TGCGCCAGCAGCTTGGAGCTATCTGGGGCCAACGTCCTGACTTTC. Protein: CASSLELSGANVLTF. The V gene is TRBV5-1, the J gene TRBJ2-6; D call uncertain. CDR1 and CDR2 from the germline V gene are SGHRS and YFSETQ. This CDR3 region has 15 residues. Trimming removed 0 bases at V and 1 base at J, with 5 bases between.

V gene TRBV27 combines with J gene TRBJ2-6; no clear D. V shed 2 bases and J shed 1 base, with 6 bases lying between them. This CDR3 is 15 amino acids long. Germline-derived CDR1 and CDR2 are MNHEY and SMNVEV (reference sequence). DNA for the CDR3: TGTGCCAGCAGTTTAATCTCTTCTGGGGCCAACGTCCTGACTTTC. This gives the protein CASSLISSGANVLTF. Full variable domain (missing parts from reference TRBV27 and TRBJ2-6): EAQVTQNPRYLITVTGKKLTVTCSQNMNHEYMSWYRQDPGLGLRQIYYSMNVEVTDKGDVPEGYKVSRKEKRNFPLILESPSPNQTSLYFCASSLISSGANVLTFGAGSRLTVL.

The CDR3: CASRADGAGASEQFF. DNA of the CDR3: TGTGCCAGCAGGGCCGACGGGGCGGGAGCCTCTGAGCAGTTCTTC. The chain combines TRBV2 with TRBJ2-1, with 7 bases identical to TRBD2. CDR1 and CDR2 from the germline V gene are SNHLY and FYNNEI. The V and J ends lost 6 bases and 9 bases, in that order; junction bases with no gene match: 14. The CDR3 extends over 15 amino acids.

A word on this clone: Other DNA sequences in the sample encode the same CDR3. The chain uses TRBV9 and TRBJ2-1; 11 bases map to TRBD2. Germline CDR1 is SGDLS and CDR2 is YYNGEE. The trim removed 2 bases at V and 3 bases at J, leaving 1 base unmatched. This CDR3 region has 15 residues. Here the CDR3 DNA reads TGTGCCAGCAGCGTCGGGACTAGCGGCTACAATGAGCAGTTCTTC. As protein: CASSVGTSGYNEQFF.

The V call is TRBV11-3, the J call TRBJ2-1; perhaps TRBD2 as D (5 bases). The CDR3 totals 17 residues. The germline gives CDR1 SGHNT, CDR2 YENEEA. Trimming shortened V by 2 bases and J by 0 bases, and 14 bases separated the two germline ends. The CDR3 sequence is CASSLSQDYRSYNEQFF. The DNA of the CDR3 is TGTGCCAGCAGCTTATCTCAAGACTACCGCTCCTACAATGAGCAGTTCTTC.

This rearrangement joins TRBV11-3 to TRBJ1-1; possibly TRBD1 for D (6 bases). Per the germline V gene, CDR1 is SGHNT and CDR2 is YENEEA. There are 13 residues in the CDR3. Trimming took 4 bases from V and 4 from J, leaving 10 bases between them. The CDR3 bases are TGTGCCAGCAGCTCCACAGGGCTCACTGAAGCTTTCTTT. It codes for CASSSTGLTEAFF.

This sequence joins TRBV6-1 and TRBJ1-5; a possible D gene is TRBD1 (5 bases). Trimming removed 1 base at V and 6 bases at J, with 16 bases between. Germline CDR1 and CDR2: MNHNS and SASEGT. The CDR3 length is 16 residues. In nucleotides, the CDR3 is TGTGCCAGCAGTGAAGTGTTAGGCAGGGTAACTCAGCCCCAGCATTTT. Translated: CASSEVLGRVTQPQHF.

The J gene is TRBJ1-4, the V gene TRBV6-1; no reliable D call. Germline CDR1 reads MNHNS; CDR2 reads SASEGT. Trimming removed 6 bases at V and 17 bases at J, with 22 bases between. The CDR3 has 13 amino acids. The CDR3 DNA reads TGTGCCAGCAGAATAGCTACTAATGAAAACCTATTTTTT. This sequence encodes CASRIATNENLFF.

The rearrangement uses TRBV15 and TRBJ2-5; weak D call: TRBD1 (5 bases). The germline CDR1 and CDR2 sequences are LNHNV and YYDKDF (reference sequence). This CDR3 region has 15 residues. The germline V and J ends were trimmed by 0 bases and 2 bases, with 10 bases remaining between them. CDR3 bases: TGTGCCACCAGCAGAGACAGGGCATCTCAAGAGACCCAGTACTTC. Its protein is CATSRDRASQETQYF.

The chain uses TRBV2 and TRBJ2-2, with D possibly TRBD1 on 5 matching bases. Germline V CDR1 and CDR2: SNHLY, FYNNEI. The CDR3 loop spans 15 amino acids. Deletions cut 2 bases from V and 5 bases from J, with 12 bases between. CDR3 in DNA: TGTGCCAGCAGTGAAAGGAGCAGGGCGACCGGGGAGCTGTTTTTT. It translates to CASSERSRATGELFF.

The V gene is TRBV18, the J gene TRBJ1-1, with D unclear. Germline V gene lookup returns CDR1 KGHSH and CDR2 LQKENI. The CDR3 contains 13 residues. The V and J ends lost 4 bases and 0 bases respectively, with 6 bases between them. The CDR3 sequence: CASSLQMNTEAFF. The CDR3 nucleotides read TGTGCCAGCTCACTACAGATGAACACTGAAGCTTTCTTT.